The rows below give T cell receptor beta chains drawn from one sample of a study of blood T cell repertoires in COVID-19. The data were produced by immunoSEQ multiplex PCR, yet TCRdb's version contains in-frame clones alone and is incomplete. Among roughly 150,000 clones listed, around 85% were seen once. Sequencing used peripheral blood. Every receptor here comes from a human donor in a cohort sampled during active COVID-19. Each CDR3 is given with its conserved first and last residue. A D gene is named only where the DNA matches it firmly. A clone size is listed for some rows: how often the clone was seen (once, few, many), or a class if it is expanded.

clone size: .
V gene: TRBV19
D gene: TRBD2
J gene: TRBJ2-7
CDR3 protein: CASSPGLAGFYEQYF
CDR3 DNA: TGTGCCAGTTCTCCCGGACTAGCGGGGTTCTACGAGCAGTACTTC

clone size: .
V gene: TRBV5-6
D gene: TRBD1
J gene: TRBJ2-7
CDR3 protein: CASSLEGAIRHEQYF
CDR3 DNA: TGTGCCAGCAGCTTGGAGGGGGCGATTCGCCACGAGCAGTACTTC

clone size: .
V gene: TRBV18
D gene: .
J gene: TRBJ2-1
CDR3 protein: CASSRASPTSYNEQFF
CDR3 DNA: TGTGCCAGCTCACGGGCTTCTCCTACTTCCTACAATGAGCAGTTCTTC

clone size: .
V gene: TRBV24-1
D gene: TRBD2
J gene: TRBJ2-2
CDR3 protein: CATSRGGTGELFF
CDR3 DNA: TGTGCCACCAGTCGGGGGGGAACCGGGGAGCTGTTTTTT

clone size: .
V gene: TRBV30
D gene: .
J gene: TRBJ1-1
CDR3 protein: CAWSVSRILNTEAFF
CDR3 DNA: TGTGCCTGGAGTGTATCCAGGATCCTGAACACTGAAGCTTTCTTT

clone size: .
V gene: TRBV4-1
D gene: TRBD1
J gene: TRBJ2-5
CDR3 protein: CASSQEYRGTETQYF
CDR3 DNA: TGCGCCAGCAGCCAAGAATACAGGGGTACGGAGACCCAGTACTTC

clone size: .
V gene: TRBV30
D gene: TRBD2
J gene: TRBJ2-7
CDR3 protein: CAWSRASGSSHEQYF
CDR3 DNA: TGTGCCTGGAGTCGGGCTAGCGGGAGCAGCCACGAGCAGTACTTC

clone size: .
V gene: TRBV3-1/TRBV3-2
D gene: TRBD2
J gene: TRBJ2-7
CDR3 protein: CASSQQASGYYEQYF
CDR3 DNA: TGTGCCAGCAGCCAACAGGCTAGCGGGTACTACGAGCAGTACTTC

clone size: few
V gene: TRBV29-1
D gene: TRBD2
J gene: TRBJ2-2
CDR3 protein: CSVVLAGAGTGELFF
CDR3 DNA: TGCAGCGTGGTACTAGCGGGAGCAGGGACCGGGGAGCTGTTTTTT

clone size: few
V gene: TRBV6-2/TRBV6-3
D gene: TRBD1
J gene: TRBJ1-2
CDR3 protein: CASSPRQGAVNGYTF
CDR3 DNA: TGTGCCAGCAGTCCCAGACAGGGGGCGGTAAATGGCTACACCTTC

clone size: .
V gene: TRBV6-7
D gene: .
J gene: TRBJ1-5
CDR3 protein: CASSSKSDRTKPQHF
CDR3 DNA: TGTGCCAGCAGTTCCAAATCAGACAGGACCAAGCCCCAGCATTTT

clone size: once
V gene: TRBV28
D gene: .
J gene: TRBJ2-1
CDR3 protein: CASSFSGTRYNEQFF
CDR3 DNA: TGTGCCAGCAGTTTTTCCGGGACAAGATACAATGAGCAGTTCTTC

clone size: .
V gene: TRBV25-1
D gene: .
J gene: TRBJ2-1
CDR3 protein: CASSESMMAGEQFF
CDR3 DNA: TGTGCCAGCAGTGAATCCATGATGGCGGGTGAGCAGTTCTTC

clone size: .
V gene: TRBV19
D gene: TRBD2
J gene: TRBJ2-5
CDR3 protein: CASSIKTSGQETQYF
CDR3 DNA: TGTGCCAGTAGTATTAAAACTAGCGGTCAAGAGACCCAGTACTTC

clone size: .
V gene: TRBV9
D gene: TRBD1
J gene: TRBJ1-1
CDR3 protein: CASSPGTGESTEAFF
CDR3 DNA: TGTGCCAGCAGCCCGGGGACAGGGGAGTCCACTGAAGCTTTCTTT

clone size: .
V gene: TRBV28
D gene: TRBD2
J gene: TRBJ2-1
CDR3 protein: CASRTGGPYNEQFF
CDR3 DNA: TGTGCCAGCAGGACGGGAGGGCCTTACAATGAGCAGTTCTTC

clone size: .
V gene: TRBV6-2/TRBV6-3
D gene: TRBD1
J gene: TRBJ1-1
CDR3 protein: CASSYETGGAGTEAFF
CDR3 DNA: TGTGCCAGCAGTTATGAGACAGGGGGCGCCGGCACTGAAGCTTTCTTT

clone size: .
V gene: TRBV24-1
D gene: .
J gene: TRBJ2-7
CDR3 protein: CATAFQGEQYF
CDR3 DNA: TGTGCCACCGCTTTTCAGGGCGAGCAGTACTTC

clone size: .
V gene: TRBV18
D gene: .
J gene: TRBJ2-1
CDR3 protein: CASSPRQIGGGGRNEQFF
CDR3 DNA: TGTGCCAGCTCACCACGCCAAATAGGAGGGGGCGGAAGGAATGAGCAGTTCTTC

clone size: .
V gene: TRBV3-1/TRBV3-2
D gene: .
J gene: TRBJ2-7
CDR3 protein: CASSQDYPGAYEQYF
CDR3 DNA: TGTGCCAGCAGCCAAGATTACCCAGGGGCCTACGAGCAGTACTTC

clone size: few
V gene: TRBV28
D gene: TRBD1
J gene: TRBJ1-6
CDR3 protein: CASSKQGSVSPLHF
CDR3 DNA: TGTGCCAGCAGTAAACAGGGGTCGGTCTCACCCCTCCACTTT

clone size: .
V gene: TRBV3-1/TRBV3-2
D gene: .
J gene: TRBJ1-3
CDR3 protein: CASSRGGGNTIYF
CDR3 DNA: TGTGCCAGCAGCCGCGGGGGTGGAAACACCATATATTTT

clone size: .
V gene: TRBV10-1
D gene: .
J gene: TRBJ2-1
CDR3 protein: CASSESTAREQFF
CDR3 DNA: TGCGCCAGCAGTGAGTCGACAGCTAGGGAGCAGTTCTTC

clone size: .
V gene: TRBV7-6
D gene: TRBD1
J gene: TRBJ2-5
CDR3 protein: CASSRLRDSPQETQYF
CDR3 DNA: TGTGCCAGCAGCCGACTCCGGGACAGCCCCCAAGAGACCCAGTACTTC

clone size: .
V gene: TRBV28
D gene: TRBD1
J gene: TRBJ2-2
CDR3 protein: CASTGTANTGELFF
CDR3 DNA: TGTGCCAGCACCGGGACAGCGAACACCGGGGAGCTGTTTTTT

clone size: .
V gene: TRBV3-1/TRBV3-2
D gene: TRBD1
J gene: TRBJ2-6
CDR3 protein: CASSPSGTGGPGANVLTF
CDR3 DNA: TGTGCCAGCAGCCCAAGCGGGACAGGGGGTCCTGGGGCCAACGTCCTGACTTTC

clone size: .
V gene: TRBV6-1
D gene: .
J gene: TRBJ2-7
CDR3 protein: CASSEARQGVYEQYF
CDR3 DNA: TGTGCCAGCAGTGAAGCGAGGCAGGGTGTATACGAGCAGTACTTC

clone size: .
V gene: TRBV5-1
D gene: .
J gene: TRBJ1-6
CDR3 protein: CASTRTASSYNSPLHF
CDR3 DNA: TGCGCCAGCACGAGGACAGCCAGCTCCTATAATTCACCCCTCCACTTT

clone size: .
V gene: TRBV6-6
D gene: .
J gene: TRBJ2-7
CDR3 protein: CASRPPPGIEQYF
CDR3 DNA: TGTGCCAGCAGGCCCCCTCCCGGGATCGAGCAGTACTTC

clone size: .
V gene: TRBV27
D gene: TRBD2
J gene: TRBJ2-7
CDR3 protein: CASSPPRTPAGGSYEQYF
CDR3 DNA: TGTGCCAGCAGTCCCCCTCGAACCCCAGCGGGAGGGTCCTACGAGCAGTACTTC

clone size: .
V gene: TRBV6-5
D gene: .
J gene: TRBJ2-7
CDR3 protein: CASSYRPRSYEQYF
CDR3 DNA: TGTGCCAGCAGTTACCGGCCGAGGTCCTACGAGCAGTACTTC

clone size: .
V gene: TRBV25-1
D gene: TRBD1
J gene: TRBJ2-7
CDR3 protein: CASSGTGSLFYEQYF
CDR3 DNA: TGTGCCAGCAGTGGGACAGGCTCCTTATTCTACGAGCAGTACTTC

clone size: .
V gene: TRBV9
D gene: .
J gene: TRBJ1-3
CDR3 protein: CASSAVDSSGNTIYF
CDR3 DNA: TGTGCCAGCAGCGCAGTTGACAGCTCTGGAAACACCATATATTTT

clone size: .
V gene: TRBV3-1/TRBV3-2
D gene: .
J gene: TRBJ1-2
CDR3 protein: CASSQDMDRTNGYTF
CDR3 DNA: TGTGCCAGCAGCCAAGATATGGACAGAACGAATGGCTACACCTTC

clone size: few
V gene: TRBV7-2
D gene: .
J gene: TRBJ2-7
CDR3 protein: CASSVNRAYEQYF
CDR3 DNA: TGTGCCAGCAGCGTCAACAGGGCATACGAGCAGTACTTC

clone size: .
V gene: TRBV7-8
D gene: TRBD2
J gene: TRBJ2-3
CDR3 protein: CASSLVAGVGDTQYF
CDR3 DNA: TGTGCCAGCAGCTTAGTAGCGGGAGTGGGAGATACGCAGTATTTT

clone size: .
V gene: TRBV12-5
D gene: .
J gene: TRBJ2-1
CDR3 protein: CASGWYPGGDEQFF
CDR3 DNA: TGTGCTAGTGGTTGGTACCCTGGGGGCGATGAGCAGTTCTTC

clone size: .
V gene: TRBV9
D gene: .
J gene: TRBJ2-7
CDR3 protein: CASSLSPSYEQYF
CDR3 DNA: TGTGCCAGCAGCCTCTCCCCCTCCTACGAGCAGTACTTC

clone size: .
V gene: TRBV6-6
D gene: .
J gene: TRBJ1-2
CDR3 protein: CASRQVTNYGYTF
CDR3 DNA: TGTGCCAGCAGGCAGGTGACTAACTATGGCTACACCTTC

clone size: .
V gene: TRBV28
D gene: .
J gene: TRBJ1-6
CDR3 protein: CASSLWGAEGNSPLHF
CDR3 DNA: TGTGCCAGCAGTTTATGGGGGGCGGAAGGAAATTCACCCCTCCACTTT

clone size: .
V gene: TRBV6-4
D gene: TRBD2
J gene: TRBJ2-3
CDR3 protein: CASSDSSGGGTDTQYF
CDR3 DNA: TGTGCCAGCAGTGACTCTAGCGGGGGCGGCACAGATACGCAGTATTTT

clone size: .
V gene: TRBV5-1
D gene: TRBD2
J gene: TRBJ2-7
CDR3 protein: CASSLPLAGLDEQYF
CDR3 DNA: TGCGCCAGCAGCTTGCCGCTAGCGGGACTAGACGAGCAGTACTTC

clone size: .
V gene: TRBV3-1/TRBV3-2
D gene: TRBD2
J gene: TRBJ2-7
CDR3 protein: CASSRASGGPYEQYF
CDR3 DNA: TGTGCCAGCAGCAGGGCTAGCGGGGGACCCTACGAGCAGTACTTC

clone size: .
V gene: TRBV10-1
D gene: TRBD1
J gene: TRBJ2-3
CDR3 protein: CASSEGQASTDTQYF
CDR3 DNA: TGCGCCAGCAGTGAGGGACAGGCCTCTACAGATACGCAGTATTTT

clone size: .
V gene: TRBV6-5
D gene: .
J gene: TRBJ1-5
CDR3 protein: CASSPMDGEAPQHF
CDR3 DNA: TGTGCCAGCAGCCCGATGGACGGGGAGGCGCCCCAGCATTTT

clone size: .
V gene: TRBV28
D gene: .
J gene: TRBJ2-1
CDR3 protein: CASSSLPDLAIF
CDR3 DNA: TGTGCCAGCAGTTCCCTCCCTGACCTAGCCATCTTC

clone size: .
V gene: TRBV6-6
D gene: TRBD1
J gene: TRBJ2-7
CDR3 protein: CASRGGQGRPYYEQYF
CDR3 DNA: TGTGCCAGCAGGGGGGGACAGGGGCGGCCTTACTACGAGCAGTACTTC